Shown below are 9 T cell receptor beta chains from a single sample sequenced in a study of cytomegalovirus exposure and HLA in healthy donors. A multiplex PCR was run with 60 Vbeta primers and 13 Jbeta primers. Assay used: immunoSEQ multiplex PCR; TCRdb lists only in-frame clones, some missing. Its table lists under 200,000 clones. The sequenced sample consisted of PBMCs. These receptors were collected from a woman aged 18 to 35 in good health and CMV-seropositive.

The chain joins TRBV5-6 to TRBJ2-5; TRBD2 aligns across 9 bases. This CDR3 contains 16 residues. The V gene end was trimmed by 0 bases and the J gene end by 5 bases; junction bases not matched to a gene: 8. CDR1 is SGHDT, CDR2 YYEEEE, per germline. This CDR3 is CASSLVSAGGPETQYF. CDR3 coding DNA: TGTGCCAGCAGCTTGGTGTCGGCGGGAGGGCCTGAGACCCAGTACTTC.

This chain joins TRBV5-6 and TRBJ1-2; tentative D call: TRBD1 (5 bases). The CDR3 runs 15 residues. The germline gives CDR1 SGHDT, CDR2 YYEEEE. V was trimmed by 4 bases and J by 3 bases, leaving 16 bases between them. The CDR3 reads CASSTDRSADYGYTF. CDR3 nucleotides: TGTGCCAGCAGCACCGACAGATCTGCTGACTATGGCTACACCTTC.

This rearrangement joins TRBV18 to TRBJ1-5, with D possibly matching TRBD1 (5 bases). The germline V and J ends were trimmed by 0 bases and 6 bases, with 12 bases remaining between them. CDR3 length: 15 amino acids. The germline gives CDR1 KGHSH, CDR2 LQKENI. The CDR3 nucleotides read TGTGCCAGCTCACCACCGGGGCAGGGTGGTCAGCCCCAGCATTTT. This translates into CASSPPGQGGQPQHF.

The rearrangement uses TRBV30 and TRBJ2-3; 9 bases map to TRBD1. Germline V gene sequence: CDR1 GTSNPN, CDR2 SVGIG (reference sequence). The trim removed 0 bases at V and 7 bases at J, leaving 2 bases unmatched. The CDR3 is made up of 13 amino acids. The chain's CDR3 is CAWSVGQGNTQYF. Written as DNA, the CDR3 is TGTGCCTGGAGTGTGGGACAGGGAAATACGCAGTATTTT. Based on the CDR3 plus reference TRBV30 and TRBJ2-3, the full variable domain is SQTIHQWPATLVQPVGSPLSLECTVEGTSNPNLYWYRQAAGRGLQLLFYSVGIGQISSEVPQNLSASRPQDRQFILSSKKLLLSDSGFYLCAWSVGQGNTQYFGPGTRLTVL.

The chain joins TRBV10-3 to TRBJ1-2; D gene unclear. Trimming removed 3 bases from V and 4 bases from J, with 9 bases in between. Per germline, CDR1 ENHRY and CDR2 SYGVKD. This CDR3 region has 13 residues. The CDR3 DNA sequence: TGTGCCATCAGTGACGCCAGGATCTATGGCTACACCTTC. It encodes CAISDARIYGYTF.

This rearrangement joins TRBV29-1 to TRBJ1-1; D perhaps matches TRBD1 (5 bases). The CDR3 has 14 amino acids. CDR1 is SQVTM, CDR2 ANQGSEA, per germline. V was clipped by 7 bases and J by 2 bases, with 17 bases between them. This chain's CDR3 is CSGVGGVDNTEAFF. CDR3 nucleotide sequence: TGCAGCGGGGTCGGAGGGGTGGACAACACTGAAGCTTTCTTT.

This CDR3 reads CASSRSLADTNEQFF. CDR3 DNA: TGCGCCAGCAGCCGGTCCCTAGCGGATACCAATGAGCAGTTCTTC. The chain recombines TRBV5-1 with TRBJ2-1; TRBD2 aligns across 7 bases. The trim removed 4 bases at V and 6 bases at J, leaving 10 bases unmatched. The CDR3 has 15 residues. Germline V gene sequence: CDR1 SGHRS, CDR2 YFSETQ.

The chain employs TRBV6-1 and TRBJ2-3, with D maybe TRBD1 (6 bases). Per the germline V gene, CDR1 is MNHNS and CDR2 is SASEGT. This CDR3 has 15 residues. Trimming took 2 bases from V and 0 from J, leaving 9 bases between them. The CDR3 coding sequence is TGTGCCAGCAGTGAATTGGGACACAGCACAGATACGCAGTATTTT. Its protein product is CASSELGHSTDTQYF.

This CDR3 is CAWSVKSLTGGNQPQHF. Written as DNA, the CDR3 is TGTGCCTGGAGTGTAAAAAGTCTTACCGGGGGCAATCAGCCCCAGCATTTT. The genes are TRBV30 and TRBJ1-5; D is unclear. This CDR3 region has 17 residues. Germline CDR1 GTSNPN, CDR2 SVGIG (reference sequence). The V end was cut by 0 bases, the J end by 2 bases, with 17 bases between.